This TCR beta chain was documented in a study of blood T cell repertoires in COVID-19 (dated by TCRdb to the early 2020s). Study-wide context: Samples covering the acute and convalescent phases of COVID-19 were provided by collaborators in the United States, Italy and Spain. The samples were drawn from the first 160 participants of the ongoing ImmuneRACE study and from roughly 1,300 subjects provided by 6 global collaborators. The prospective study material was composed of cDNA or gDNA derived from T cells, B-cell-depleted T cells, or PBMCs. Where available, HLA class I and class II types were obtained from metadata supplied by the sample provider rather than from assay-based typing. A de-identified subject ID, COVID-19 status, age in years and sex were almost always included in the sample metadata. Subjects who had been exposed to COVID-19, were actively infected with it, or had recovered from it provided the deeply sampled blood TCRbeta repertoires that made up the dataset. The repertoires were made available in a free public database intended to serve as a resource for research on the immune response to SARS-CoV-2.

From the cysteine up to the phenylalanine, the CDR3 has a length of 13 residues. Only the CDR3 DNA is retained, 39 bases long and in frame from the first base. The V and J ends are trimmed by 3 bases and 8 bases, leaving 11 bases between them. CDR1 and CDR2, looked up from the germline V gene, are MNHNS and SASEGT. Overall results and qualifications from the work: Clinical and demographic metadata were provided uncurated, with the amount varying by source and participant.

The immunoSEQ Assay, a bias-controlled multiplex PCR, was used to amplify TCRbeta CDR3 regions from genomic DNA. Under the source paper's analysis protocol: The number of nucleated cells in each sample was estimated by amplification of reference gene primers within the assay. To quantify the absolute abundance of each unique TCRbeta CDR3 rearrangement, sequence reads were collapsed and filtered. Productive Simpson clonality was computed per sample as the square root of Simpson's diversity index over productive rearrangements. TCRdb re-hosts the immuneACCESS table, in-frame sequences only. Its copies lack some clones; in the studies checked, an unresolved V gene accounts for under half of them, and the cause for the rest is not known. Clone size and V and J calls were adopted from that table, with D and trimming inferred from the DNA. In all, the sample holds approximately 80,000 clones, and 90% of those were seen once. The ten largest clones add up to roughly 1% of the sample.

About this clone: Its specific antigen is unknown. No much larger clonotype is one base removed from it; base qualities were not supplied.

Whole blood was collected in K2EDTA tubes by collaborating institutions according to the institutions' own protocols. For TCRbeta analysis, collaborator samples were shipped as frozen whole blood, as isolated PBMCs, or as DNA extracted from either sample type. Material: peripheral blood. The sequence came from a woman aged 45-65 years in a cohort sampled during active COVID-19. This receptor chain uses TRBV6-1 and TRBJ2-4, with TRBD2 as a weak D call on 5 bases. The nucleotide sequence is TGTGCCAGCAGTGAGGGTCTCGGGGACATTCAGTACTTC. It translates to CASSEGLGDIQYF.